These T cell receptor beta chains were read from a single sample in a study of T cells in Graves' hyperthyroidism and ophthalmopathy. A single record per CDR3 protein comes from TCRdb applying MiXCR to the multiplex PCR reads. The repertoire holds about 640,000 distinct CDR3 sequences, less than 45% seen once, with less than 9% in the top ten. Sequenced sample: peripheral blood or thyroid tissue (not recorded which). The origin of the receptors is an adult man with Graves' disease, either hyperthyroidism or ophthalmopathy (not recorded which). The CDR3 runs from the conserved cysteine through the conserved F or W. D genes are given only for firm matches. Only some rows state a clone size, as once, few, many or a class for expanded clones.

v_gene	abundance	j_gene	d_gene	len	CDR3aa	CDR3nt
TRBV12-3/TRBV12-4	once	TRBJ2-5	TRBD2	15	CASSFEREGQETQYF	TGTGCCAGCAGTTTTGAGCGGGAGGGGCAAGAGACCCAGTACTTC
TRBV19	-	TRBJ2-2	TRBD2	17	CASSTGTSGSTTGELFF	TGTGCCAGTAGTACGGGGACTAGCGGGAGTACCACCGGGGAGCTGTTTTTT
TRBV7-3	-	TRBJ1-1	-	12	CASSPSGVEAFF	TGTGCCAGCAGCCCTTCGGGGGTTGAAGCTTTCTTT
TRBV5-5	many	TRBJ1-1	TRBD1	13	CASSLDRGSTAFF	TGTGCCAGCAGCTTGGACAGGGGATCGACGGCTTTCTTT
TRBV29-1	many	TRBJ1-1	-	13	CSAAAGQNTEAFF	TGCAGCGCTGCTGCGGGACAGAACACTGAAGCTTTCTTT
TRBV15	-	TRBJ2-5	-	15	CATSEAGRWQETQYF	TGTGCCACCAGCGAAGCAGGGCGGTGGCAAGAGACCCAGTACTTC
TRBV6-1	-	TRBJ1-1	-	13	CASSSPGSAEAFF	TGTGCCAGCAGTTCCCCAGGGTCGGCTGAAGCTTTCTTT
TRBV9	few	TRBJ2-7	TRBD2	17	CASSVEAPGGRLYEQYF	TGTGCCAGCAGCGTAGAAGCCCCGGGAGGGAGGTTGTACGAGCAGTACTTC
TRBV20-1	-	TRBJ2-7	-	14	CSARDPGIGYEQYF	TGCAGTGCTAGAGATCCGGGTATAGGCTACGAGCAGTACTTC
TRBV29-1	many	TRBJ1-5	-	12	CSVGALNQPQHF	TGCAGCGTTGGGGCCCTCAATCAGCCCCAGCATTTT
TRBV7-8	-	TRBJ1-1	-	15	CASSLAGATDTEAFF	TGTGCCAGCAGCTTAGCAGGGGCTACCGACACTGAAGCTTTCTTT
TRBV28	few	TRBJ1-6	-	15	CASSLDIRGNSPLHF	TGTGCCAGCAGTTTAGATATCAGGGGTAATTCACCCCTCCACTTT
TRBV9	-	TRBJ1-5	TRBD1	13	CASSSLQGEPQHF	TGTGCCAGCAGCTCGTTACAGGGGGAACCCCAGCATTTT
TRBV20-1	many	TRBJ2-6	-	13	CSAFGSGANVLTF	TGCAGTGCTTTTGGCTCTGGGGCCAACGTCCTGACTTTC
TRBV5-1	-	TRBJ1-6	TRBD1	15	CASSSGEGQNSPLHF	TGCGCCAGCAGTTCCGGAGAGGGACAGAATTCACCCCTCCACTTT
TRBV29-1	many	TRBJ1-4	-	13	CSVADSPNEKLFF	TGCAGCGTCGCGGACAGCCCGAATGAAAAACTGTTTTTT
TRBV7-8	-	TRBJ1-6	-	13	CASSPWDNSPLHF	TGTGCCAGCTCACCATGGGATAATTCACCCCTCCACTTT